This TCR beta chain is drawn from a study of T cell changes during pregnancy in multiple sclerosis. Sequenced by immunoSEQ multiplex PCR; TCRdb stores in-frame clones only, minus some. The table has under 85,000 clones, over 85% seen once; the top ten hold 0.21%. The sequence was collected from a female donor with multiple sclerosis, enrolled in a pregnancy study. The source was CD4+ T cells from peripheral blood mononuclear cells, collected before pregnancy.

CDR3 loop: CASRLQGARETQYF. The CDR3 region has the DNA TGTGCCAGCAGGTTACAGGGGGCTCGGGAGACCCAGTACTTC. The rearrangement links TRBV2 to TRBJ2-5; TRBD1 matches 9 bases. Trimming removed 6 bases from V and 5 bases from J; junction bases left unmatched: 7. CDR3 length equals 14 residues. The germline V gene has CDR1 SNHLY and CDR2 FYNNEI.